This T cell receptor beta chain came from a study of cytomegalovirus exposure and HLA in healthy donors (dated by TCRdb to the late 2010s). With regard to the full study: According to an earlier analysis of 587 of the donors, about 180 million T cells yielded roughly 100 million unique TCR beta sequences and 250 to 350 Gb of sequence data. In an earlier analysis of over 550 of the donors, high-throughput TCR beta sequencing was used to judge whether each TCR beta V gene segment behaved as functional or pseudogenic. All discovery cohort repertoires had been generated on a single sequencing platform. A later genetic analysis used genome-wide SNP genotypes for about 60% of the roughly 700 donors, treating that subset as a discovery cohort. Along with the approximately 620-subject first cohort, a separate validation cohort of 120 different subjects was used. The later analysis used no new phenotypic data to find candidate immune exposures, relying instead on TCR beta sequences and their occurrence across donors. To predict cytomegalovirus infection status, the study combined high-throughput TCR immunosequencing, statistical association of individual TCRs with disease status, and machine learning. Roughly 310 gigabases of sequencing data and tens of millions of unique TCR sequences were included in an early release covering several hundred HLA-typed donors. Donor age, sex, ethnicity and CMV serostatus were collected together with the repertoire data. The T cell repertoires of some 670 subjects were profiled by immunosequencing and related to cytomegalovirus serostatus. On average, roughly 200,000 unique TCR beta nucleotide sequences were sequenced per donor among some 420 genotyped donors of the cohort, with roughly 18% of those sequences being non-productive. The study aimed to test whether cataloging public T cell receptors could reveal signatures of past pathogen exposure. Of the 300 to 500 genotyped donors, 81% were placed in the genetic ancestry cluster associated with self-reported Caucasian donors. To study patterns of TCR occurrence, a later analysis re-analyzed previously published TCR beta repertoires from around 670 donors and added high-resolution HLA genotyping. The number of typed donors differed by locus: roughly 620-640 for A, B, C, DRB1 and DQB1; approximately 520 for DQA1; 606 for DPA1; and roughly 490 for DPB1. Roughly 5 DR-DQ haplotypes were handled as single units for association and clustering, since linkage in the cohort was strong. HLA typing covered class I and class II loci at four-digit resolution.

In the germline V gene, CDR1 corresponds to SGDLS and CDR2 to YYNGEE. Inclusive of the bounding cysteine and phenylalanine, the CDR3 is 15 residues long. CDR3 DNA only is kept here, 45 bases in frame from base 1. V is cut by 1 base and J by 3 bases, and the space between the germline ends is 13 bases. General study outcomes and caveats: In a later analysis, the rate of TCR association differed among HLA loci, with DRB1 alleles having the most associated TCRs and HLA-C alleles having the fewest. Several of the top co-occurrence clusters appeared to be linked to parvovirus B19, influenza, CMV and Epstein-Barr virus, according to a later analysis. It was suggested by the authors that the approach could potentially be generalized to other disease states and immunological phenotypes. The only immune exposure information available for the cohort was CMV serostatus. The study listed around 160 TCR beta chains as associated with cytomegalovirus. A group of highly shared sequence variants was considered likely to be a technical artifact of the sequencing pipeline. A further reported finding was that TCR beta sequences accurately predicted the HLA-A and HLA-B alleles for most subjects in the first cohort. Roughly uniform sequencing depth across donors was assumed in presence/absence analyses, although this assumption may not hold. Broadly in line with IMGT annotations, most TCR beta V segments showed up in productive rearrangements about 87% or about 30% of the time in an earlier analysis of several hundred of the donors. Assigning TCR associations to individual alleles was difficult when HLA alleles, especially DR and DQ, strongly co-occurred. In a later analysis, around 15,000 TCR beta sequences were associated with specific HLA alleles at a false discovery rate of 0.05. Because counts were too low, about 15 rarely observed V segments, including chromosome 9 orphons, were left out of the earlier analysis of 500 to 650 of the donors. In a later analysis, HLA-associated TCR beta chains were found to be more clonally expanded and to have lower generation probabilities than equally common non-associated chains. Correlated functional status among segregating V segments might reflect linkage disequilibrium, but an unknown experimental factor could not be ruled out. A later genetic analysis reported fewer N-insertions in productive TCRs among donors in an Asian-associated ancestry cluster than the roughly 640-donor mean. In both the original and validation cohorts, the classifier was reported to diagnose cytomegalovirus status with high specificity and sensitivity. Most CMV-associated TCR beta chains appeared to be HLA-restricted in a later analysis, and the HLA associations seemed to be driven largely by CMV exposure. Three of the identified cytomegalovirus-associated TCR beta chains were confirmed in vitro to be specific for cytomegalovirus antigens. Only TCR beta chains were sequenced in this cohort, and the absence of alpha or paired-chain data limited detectable features. Because HLA typing was missing for some donors at each locus, association tests included only the typed subset. Most TCR sequences were seen in very few donors, while some public TCRs were found in many individuals. In a later genetic analysis, a missense DCLRE1C variant was associated with V-gene and J-gene trimming of TCR beta chains, and the association was replicated in an independent cohort. The 87-base-pair reads could not distinguish some IMGT-functional V segments, including TRBV6-2 and TRBV6-3, so those segments were excluded.

The library was produced with the immunoSEQ multiplex PCR assay. A mixture of 60 forward primers for TCR Vbeta segments and 13 reverse primers for TCR Jbeta segments was used in the multiplex PCR. The CDR3 region of rearranged TCR beta genes was amplified from genomic DNA by a multiplex PCR assay. On the Illumina HiSeq System, the amplified TCR beta libraries were sequenced as 87-base-pair reads. The authors' analysis ran thus. Across the 670 or so repertoires, a later analysis counted 80 million or so unique TCR beta chains, 8.5 million to 12 million of which were shared by at least two donors. Raw reads were error-corrected and collapsed into unique sequences with a nearest-neighbor algorithm that merged closely related sequences to remove PCR and sequencing errors. To assign V, D and J gene segments, CDR3 sequences were aligned to IMGT reference sequences. For a sequence to be retained, at least a six-nucleotide match to both a V gene segment and a J gene segment was required. Rearrangements were called productive when the CDR3 lacked stop codons and stayed in frame with V and J; all others were non-productive. CDR3 was defined according to IMGT convention as the region running from the second conserved V-encoded cysteine to the conserved J-encoded phenylalanine. In an earlier analysis of around 540 of the donors, sequences lacking an unambiguous match to a single V gene segment were excluded. An earlier analysis of 500 to 700 of the donors classified V segments as functional when productive rearrangements were above 56.7% and as segregating when the standard deviation between donors was above 5%. A statistical classification framework was built to diagnose cytomegalovirus status from the catalog of TCR beta chain sequences. V and J gene assignment, in a later analysis, came from comparing TCR nucleotide sequences with IMGT/GENE-DB human TR gene sequences. The TCRdist pipeline was used in a later analysis to assign CDR3 sequences and most-parsimonious VDJ recombination scenarios. In a later analysis, each TCR beta chain was defined by its CDR3 amino acid sequence together with its V-gene family, and reads without a unique V-gene family were excluded. As a way to deal with suspected cross-contamination and a sequencing artifact, a later analysis dropped 640 or so nucleotide sequences that were highly shared and had low generation probability. For each public chain, a later analysis derived a clonal expansion index from normalized ranks of inferred template counts within each repertoire. In a later analysis, generation probabilities were computed using a VDJ recombination model fitted to out-of-frame rearrangements, and the results were checked against IGoR. A later analysis scored TCR-TCR, TCR-HLA and TCR-CMV co-occurrence with hypergeometric tests, applying a repertoire-size bias correction to TCR pairs. A later analysis estimated false discovery rates by permuting HLA or CMV assignments 20 times. In a later analysis, co-occurring TCRs were grouped using DBSCAN, with TCRdist sequence similarity added in when clustering inside HLA-allele-positive subsets. Repertoires with fewer than 30,000 or more than 120,000 public chains, plus five repertoires with anomalous nucleotide sharing, were excluded from co-occurrence clustering. The table comes from immuneACCESS by way of TCRdb, which keeps in-frame sequences with V and J called. Part of the clones is missing from these tables; in studies checked, under half for an unresolved V gene and the rest for unknown reasons. D and trimming were read from the DNA, whereas the V and J calls and clone size are those reported in that table. This sample comprises about 160,000 clones, around three quarters of them detected only once. The ten largest clones add up to roughly 3.6% of the sample.

About this clone: There is no known antigen for this receptor. No much larger clone exists at a distance of one base, and base qualities are not known.

In total, 600 or so healthy bone marrow donors made up the cohort. All cohort members were sampled while nominally healthy, although unrecorded immune exposures were likely present. The donor was CMV seropositive and was included in the group of 250 to 300 seropositive cohort members. A peripheral blood sample was provided by each donor, and peripheral blood mononuclear cells were used for TCR beta sequencing. Genomic DNA was extracted from the blood cell samples with the Qiagen DNeasy Blood Extraction Kit. The sequence was obtained from a man aged 25 to 40 in good health and CMV-seropositive. Input material: PBMCs. Recombination joined TRBV9 with TRBJ2-5, with a weak D call of TRBD1 (6 bases match). The DNA sequence is as follows: TGTGCCAGCAGCGTAATGGGACAAGTGGAAGAGACCCAGTACTTC. Its protein is CASSVMGQVEETQYF.